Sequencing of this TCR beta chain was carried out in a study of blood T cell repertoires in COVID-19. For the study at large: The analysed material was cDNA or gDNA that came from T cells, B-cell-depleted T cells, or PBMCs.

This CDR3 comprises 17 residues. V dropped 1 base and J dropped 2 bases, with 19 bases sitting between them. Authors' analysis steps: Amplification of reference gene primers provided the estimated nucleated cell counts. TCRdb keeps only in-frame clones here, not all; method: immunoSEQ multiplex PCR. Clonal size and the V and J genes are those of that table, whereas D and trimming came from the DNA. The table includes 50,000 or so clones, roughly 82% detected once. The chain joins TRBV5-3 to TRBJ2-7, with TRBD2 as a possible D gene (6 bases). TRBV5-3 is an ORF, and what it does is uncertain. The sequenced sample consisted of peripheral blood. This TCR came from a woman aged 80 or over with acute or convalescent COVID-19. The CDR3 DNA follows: TGTGCCAGAAGCTTGTTGATCGGGGGAAAGGGACCCTACGAGCAGTACGTC. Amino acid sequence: CARSLLIGGKGPYEQYV.